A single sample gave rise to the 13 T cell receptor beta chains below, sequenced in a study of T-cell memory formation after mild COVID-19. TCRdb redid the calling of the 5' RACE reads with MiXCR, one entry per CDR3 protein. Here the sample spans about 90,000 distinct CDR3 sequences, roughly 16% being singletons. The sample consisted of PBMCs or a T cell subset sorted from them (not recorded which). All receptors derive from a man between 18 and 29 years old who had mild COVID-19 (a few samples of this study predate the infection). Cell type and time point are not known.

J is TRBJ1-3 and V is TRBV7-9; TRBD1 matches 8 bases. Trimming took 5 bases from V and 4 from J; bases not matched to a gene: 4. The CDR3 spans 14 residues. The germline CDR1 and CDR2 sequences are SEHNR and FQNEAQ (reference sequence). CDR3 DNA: TGTGCCAGCAGCGACAGGGGTGGAGGAAACACCATATATTTT. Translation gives CASSDRGGGNTIYF.

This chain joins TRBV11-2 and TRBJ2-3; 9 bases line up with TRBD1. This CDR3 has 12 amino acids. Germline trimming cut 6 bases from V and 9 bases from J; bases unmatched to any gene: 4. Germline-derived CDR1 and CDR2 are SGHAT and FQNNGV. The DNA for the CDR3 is TGTGCCAGCAGAACAGGGGGCGCGACGCAGTATTTT. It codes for CASRTGGATQYF.

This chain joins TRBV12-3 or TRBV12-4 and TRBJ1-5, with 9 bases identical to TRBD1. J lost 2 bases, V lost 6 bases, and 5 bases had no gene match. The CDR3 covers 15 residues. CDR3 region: CASRSQGAGNQPQHF. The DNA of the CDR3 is TGTGCCAGCAGGTCACAGGGGGCCGGCAATCAGCCCCAGCATTTT.

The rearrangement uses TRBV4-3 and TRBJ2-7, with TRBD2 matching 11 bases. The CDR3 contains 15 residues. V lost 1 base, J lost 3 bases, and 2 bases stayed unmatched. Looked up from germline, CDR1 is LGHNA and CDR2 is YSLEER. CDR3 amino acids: CASSQALAGVYEQYF. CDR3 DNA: TGCGCCAGCAGCCAAGCACTAGCGGGGGTCTACGAGCAGTACTTC.

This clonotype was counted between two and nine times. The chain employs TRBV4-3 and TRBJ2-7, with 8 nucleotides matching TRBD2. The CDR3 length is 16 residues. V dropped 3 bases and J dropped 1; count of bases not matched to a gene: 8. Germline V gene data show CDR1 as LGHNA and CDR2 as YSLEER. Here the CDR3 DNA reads TGCGCCAGCAGCCATACGACTAGCGCGAGATCCTACGAGCAGTACTTC. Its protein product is CASSHTTSARSYEQYF.

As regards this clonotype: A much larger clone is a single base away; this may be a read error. The CDR3 region is CACSPGIGGDKNIQYF. Written as DNA, the CDR3 is TGTGCCTGCAGTCCCGGGATCGGGGGGGACAAAAACATTCAGTACTTC. The chain uses TRBV12-3 or TRBV12-4 and TRBJ2-4; 8 nucleotides agree with TRBD2. The CDR3 loop spans 16 amino acids.

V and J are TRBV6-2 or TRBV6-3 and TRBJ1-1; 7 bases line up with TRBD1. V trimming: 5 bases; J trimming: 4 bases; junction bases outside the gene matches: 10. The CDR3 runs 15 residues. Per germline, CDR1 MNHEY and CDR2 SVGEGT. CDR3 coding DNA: TGTGCCAGCAGTCCGACAGGGCGAATTAGCACTGAAGCTTTCTTT. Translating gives CASSPTGRISTEAFF.

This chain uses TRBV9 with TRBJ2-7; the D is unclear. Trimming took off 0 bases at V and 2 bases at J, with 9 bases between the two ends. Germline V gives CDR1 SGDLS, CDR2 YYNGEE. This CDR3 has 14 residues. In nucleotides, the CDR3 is TGTGCCAGCAGCGTAGCTCCAGGAGCCTACGAGCAGTACGTC. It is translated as CASSVAPGAYEQYV.

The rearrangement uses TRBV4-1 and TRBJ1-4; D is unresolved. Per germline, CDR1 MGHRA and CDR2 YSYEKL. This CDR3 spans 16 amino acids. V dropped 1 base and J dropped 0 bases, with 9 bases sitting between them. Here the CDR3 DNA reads TGCGCCAGCAGCCAAGTATCGAGAACAACTAATGAAAAACTGTTTTTT. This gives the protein CASSQVSRTTNEKLFF.

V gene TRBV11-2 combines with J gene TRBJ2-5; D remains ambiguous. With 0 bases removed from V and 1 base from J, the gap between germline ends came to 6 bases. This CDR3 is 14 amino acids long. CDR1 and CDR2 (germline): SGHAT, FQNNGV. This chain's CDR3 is CASSLDSSQETQYF. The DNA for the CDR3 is TGTGCCAGCAGCTTAGATTCGTCCCAAGAGACCCAGTACTTC.

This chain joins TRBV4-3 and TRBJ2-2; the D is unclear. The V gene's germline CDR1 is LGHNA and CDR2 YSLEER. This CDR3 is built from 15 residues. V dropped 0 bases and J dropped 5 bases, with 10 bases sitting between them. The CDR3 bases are TGCGCCAGCAGCCAAGATAGGGCCTCTACCGGGGAGCTGTTTTTT. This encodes CASSQDRASTGELFF.

Written as DNA, the CDR3 is TGCAGTGCTAGGGCCACCGGGACTAAATACGAGCAGTACTTC. This sequence encodes CSARATGTKYEQYF. The chain combines TRBV20-1 with TRBJ2-7; 7 bases align to TRBD2. The CDR3 is 14 residues long. Trimming took 3 bases from V and 4 from J; bases not matched to a gene: 9. Germline-derived CDR1 and CDR2 are DFQATT and SNEGSKA (reference sequence).

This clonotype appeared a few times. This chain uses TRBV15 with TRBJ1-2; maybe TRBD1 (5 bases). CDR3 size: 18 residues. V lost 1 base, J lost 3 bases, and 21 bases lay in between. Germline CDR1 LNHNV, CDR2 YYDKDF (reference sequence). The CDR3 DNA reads TGTGCCACCAGCAGAGTACGGCACAGAAGGGGCTTGGACTATGGCTACACCTTC. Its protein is CATSRVRHRRGLDYGYTF.